Here is one TCR beta chain with its context. Its antigen is not known. Trimming removed 5 bases from V and 1 base from J, with 7 bases in between. The length of the CDR3 is 13 residues. Germline V gene data show CDR1 as MNHEY and CDR2 as SMNVEV (reference sequence). TCRdb's table, derived via immunoSEQ multiplex PCR, lists solely in-frame clones and lacks some. In the table there are 160,000 or so clones, 75% to 90% of which are singletons. This sample was included in a study of T cell responses to AZD1222 COVID-19 vaccine. Study conclusions and caveats: Seropositive status at baseline applied to only 6 or 7 AZD1222 recipients. After the peak T cell response, and only then, were repertoires sampled.

This sequence was found in an adult who had recovered from COVID-19. Source: peripheral blood, taken after recovery from COVID-19. The chain combines TRBV27 with TRBJ2-3; D remains ambiguous. CDR3 DNA: TGTGCCAGCAGTCCCGGAGGCACAGATACGCAGTATTTT. Protein: CASSPGGTDTQYF.